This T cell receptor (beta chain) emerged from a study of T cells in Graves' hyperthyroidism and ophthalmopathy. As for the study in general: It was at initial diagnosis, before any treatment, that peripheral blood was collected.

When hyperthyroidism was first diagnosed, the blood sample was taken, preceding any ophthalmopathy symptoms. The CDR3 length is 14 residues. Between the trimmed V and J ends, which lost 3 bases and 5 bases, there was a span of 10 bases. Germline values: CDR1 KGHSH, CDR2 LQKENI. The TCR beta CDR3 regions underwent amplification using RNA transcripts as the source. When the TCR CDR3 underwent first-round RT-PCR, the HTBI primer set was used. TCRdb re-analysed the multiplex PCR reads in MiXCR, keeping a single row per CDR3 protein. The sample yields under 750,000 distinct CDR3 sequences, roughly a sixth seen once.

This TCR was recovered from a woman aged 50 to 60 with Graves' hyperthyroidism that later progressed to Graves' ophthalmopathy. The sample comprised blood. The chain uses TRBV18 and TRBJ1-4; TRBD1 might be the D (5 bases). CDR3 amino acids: CASSPRQLNEKLFF. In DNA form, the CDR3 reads TGTGCCAGCTCACCTCGACAGCTCAATGAAAAACTGTTTTTT.